These 2 T cell receptor beta chains share one sample of origin, sequenced in a study of cytomegalovirus exposure and HLA in healthy donors. The PCR made use of 60 Vbeta and 13 Jbeta primers. Using immunoSEQ multiplex PCR, the repertoire was profiled, and TCRdb retains in-frame clones only, with some absent. The sample records approximately 95,000 clones, approximately 80% being singletons. Sequences were obtained from PBMCs. These receptors were taken from a woman in her 40s in good health and CMV-seropositive.

The CDR3 here is CASSLGWGERETQYF. The CDR3 nucleotides are TGTGCCAGCAGCTTAGGTTGGGGGGAGAGGGAGACCCAGTACTTC. The chain couples TRBV7-2 to TRBJ2-5, with D possibly being TRBD2 (6 bases). The CDR3 extends over 15 amino acids. Trimming shortened V by 1 base and J by 5 bases, and 14 bases separated the two germline ends. The germline V gene encodes CDR1 SGHTA and CDR2 FQGNSA.

This clone appeared once. The chain has TRBV2 and TRBJ2-2, with 11 bases matching TRBD2. Germline V gene data show CDR1 as SNHLY and CDR2 as FYNNEI. After removal of 8 bases from V and 1 base from J, the junction contained 3 bases not matched to a gene. This CDR3 spans 15 amino acids. The CDR3 loop is CASQGTSGNTGELFF. In DNA, the CDR3 is TGTGCCAGCCAAGGGACTAGCGGGAACACCGGGGAGCTGTTTTTT.